Presented here are 28 T cell receptor beta chains from one specimen sequenced in a study of beta chain features in type 1 diabetes. Study-wide results and limits: People with Type 1 diabetes carried modestly yet significantly shorter TCRB CDR3s in all four CD4+ subsets.

Antigens of these TCRs are unknown. Reverse transcription of all isolated RNA meant that expressed TCRB transcripts were sequenced. Some clones are missing from TCRdb's copy, which holds only in-frame ones; the method was immunoSEQ multiplex PCR. Of more than 250,000 clones in the sample, roughly an eighth were seen once. Sequences were obtained from naive CD4+ T cells from blood. The source is a man under 40 with type 1 diabetes.

The chain recombines TRBV7-9 with TRBJ1-1; no reliable D call. Trimming took 1 base from V and 1 from J, leaving 4 bases between them. Per germline, CDR1 SEHNR and CDR2 FQNEAQ (reference sequence). This CDR3 region has 13 residues. CDR3 nucleotides: TGTGCCAGCAGCTTAGTGAGGAACACTGAAGCTTTCTTT. Translating gives CASSLVRNTEAFF.

The chain uses TRBV11-2 and TRBJ1-2, with D unresolved. The CDR3 totals 13 residues. Trimming cost V 2 bases and J 3 bases, with 7 bases left between them. The germline CDR1 and CDR2 sequences are SGHAT and FQNNGV. The CDR3 protein is CASSLQLDYGYTF. CDR3 nucleotide sequence: TGTGCCAGCAGCTTACAGCTAGACTATGGCTACACCTTC. The full variable domain, completed using reference TRBV11-2 and TRBJ1-2, is EAGVAQSPRYKIIEKRQSVAFWCNPISGHATLYWYQQILGQGPKLLIQFQNNGVVDDSQLPKDRFSAERLKGVDSTLKIQPAKLEDSAVYLCASSLQLDYGYTFGSGTRLTVV.

This chain links TRBV6-1 with TRBJ2-1; 9 positions agree with TRBD1. Losses at the gene ends were 5 bases for V and 4 bases for J; bases not matched to a gene: 6. The CDR3 runs 15 residues. CDR1 and CDR2 (germline): MNHNS, SASEGT. CDR3 in amino acids: CASSSRDRAYNEQFF. In DNA, the CDR3 is TGTGCCAGCAGTAGCCGGGACAGGGCTTACAATGAGCAGTTCTTC.

This sequence joins TRBV28 and TRBJ2-3; tentative D call: TRBD1 (5 bases). CDR1 and CDR2 from the germline V gene are MDHEN and SYDVKM. The CDR3 has 11 residues. The ends were cut back, 4 bases at V and 11 bases at J, with 10 bases in the middle. The CDR3 coding sequence is TGTGCCAGCAGTTCTCAGCAGGGGCAGTATTTT. This translates into CASSSQQGQYF. The variable domain in full, completed from reference TRBV28 and TRBJ2-3, reads DVKVTQSSRYLVKRTGEKVFLECVQDMDHENMFWYRQDPGLGLRLIYFSYDVKMKEKGDIPEGYSVSREKKERFSLILESASTNQTSMYLCASSSQQGQYFGPGTRLTVL.

This sequence joins TRBV5-4 and TRBJ1-2; the D is unclear. Trimming took off 0 bases at V and 3 bases at J, with 9 bases between the two ends. Germline CDR1 SGHNT, CDR2 YYREEE (reference sequence). CDR3 size: 14 residues. CDR3 loop: CASSLELRDYGYTF. CDR3 coding DNA: TGTGCCAGCAGCTTGGAGCTTCGGGACTATGGCTACACCTTC. Using reference TRBV5-4 and TRBJ1-2 for the parts outside the CDR3, the full variable domain is ETGVTQSPTHLIKTRGQQVTLRCSSQSGHNTVSWYQQALGQGPQFIFQYYREEENGRGNFPPRFSGLQFPNYSSELNVNALELDDSALYLCASSLELRDYGYTFGSGTRLTVV.

This chain joins TRBV18 and TRBJ2-3, with D possibly being TRBD1 (6 bases). V was shortened by 2 bases and J by 2 bases, with 11 bases between the two germline ends. Germline-derived CDR1 and CDR2 are KGHSH and LQKENI. This CDR3 spans 15 amino acids. The CDR3 spells CASSPTGTTTDTQYF. The CDR3 bases are TGTGCCAGCTCACCAACCGGGACAACCACAGATACGCAGTATTTT.

The chain is built from TRBV7-9 and TRBJ1-1; D gene ambiguous. The germline CDR1 and CDR2 sequences are SEHNR and FQNEAQ (reference sequence). This CDR3 region has 13 residues. Between the trimmed V and J ends, which lost 2 bases and 8 bases, there was a span of 12 bases. The CDR3 nucleotides read TGTGCCAGCAGCTTAAATGAACAGACCGAAGCTTTCTTT. Its protein is CASSLNEQTEAFF.

This clone has only a few counts. The chain couples TRBV6-5 to TRBJ2-7; 7 positions match TRBD2. The germline V gene has CDR1 MNHEY and CDR2 SVGAGI. The CDR3 extends over 15 amino acids. Trimming took 2 bases from V and 3 from J; bases not matched to a gene: 7. CDR3 sequence: CASSYGGASGYEQYF. CDR3 sequence (DNA): TGTGCCAGCAGTTACGGAGGCGCTAGCGGCTACGAGCAGTACTTC.

The rearrangement links TRBV28 to TRBJ1-2, with TRBD1 matching 7 bases. The CDR3 spans 14 residues. Per germline, CDR1 MDHEN and CDR2 SYDVKM. J lost 8 bases, V lost 6 bases, and 12 bases had no gene match. The CDR3: CASRTLQGMGGYTF. For the CDR3, the DNA is TGTGCCAGCAGAACTTTACAGGGGATGGGGGGCTACACCTTC.

In this sample, this clone turned up a few times. The chain has TRBV6-5 and TRBJ2-7; 9 bases fit TRBD1. The CDR3 runs 14 residues. Germline V CDR1 and CDR2: MNHEY, SVGAGI. The J segment lost 3 bases and the V segment lost 7 bases, leaving 7 bases of the junction unmatched. The CDR3 sequence: CASTTRDRVYEQYF. The CDR3 DNA is TGTGCCAGCACTACTCGGGACAGGGTCTACGAGCAGTACTTC.

V is TRBV2 and J is TRBJ2-7; D gene ambiguous. The V end was cut by 6 bases, the J end by 3 bases, with 6 bases between. The CDR3 has 11 amino acids. Germline loops: CDR1 SNHLY, CDR2 FYNNEI. The CDR3 loop reads CASRELYEQYF. The CDR3 bases are TGTGCCAGCAGGGAACTCTACGAGCAGTACTTC. Full variable domain (outside the CDR3, taken from reference TRBV2 and TRBJ2-7): EPEVTQTPSHQVTQMGQEVILRCVPISNHLYFYWYRQILGQKVEFLVSFYNNEISEKSEIFDDQFSVERPDGSNFTLKIRSTKLEDSAMYFCASRELYEQYFGPGTRLTVT.

Only a few counts were recorded for this clone. The rearrangement uses TRBV27 and TRBJ2-7; the D is unclear. Germline CDR1 is MNHEY and CDR2 is SMNVEV (reference sequence). V was trimmed by 3 bases and J by 6 bases, leaving 12 bases between them. The CDR3 spans 13 residues. The CDR3 nucleotides are TGTGCCAGCAGTTTCCCCGACTTGGGCGAGCAGTACTTC. It yields the protein CASSFPDLGEQYF.

The genes are TRBV30 and TRBJ1-5; TRBD1 might be the D (5 bases). The CDR3 extends over 13 amino acids. V gave up 3 bases and J gave up 1 base, with 7 bases separating them. The germline CDR1 and CDR2 sequences are GTSNPN and SVGIG (reference sequence). The CDR3 protein is CAWSSGSNQPQHF. The CDR3 DNA reads TGTGCCTGGAGCTCAGGGAGCAATCAGCCCCAGCATTTT.

This clone was seen only a few times. V is TRBV4-1 and J is TRBJ1-1; 7 bases align to TRBD1. The J segment lost 2 bases and the V segment lost 5 bases, leaving 5 bases of the junction unmatched. CDR3 length: 14 amino acids. Looked up from germline, CDR1 is MGHRA and CDR2 is YSYEKL. The CDR3 sequence is CASSKGQINTEAFF. CDR3 coding DNA: TGCGCCAGCAGCAAGGGACAGATCAACACTGAAGCTTTCTTT.

This clone was detected a few times. The same CDR3 can be traced to other DNA sequences in this sample. This chain's CDR3 is CASSVGGGGYEQYF. CDR3 nucleotides: TGTGCCAGCAGCGTAGGGGGCGGGGGATACGAGCAGTACTTC. The chain has TRBV9 and TRBJ2-7; 7 positions match TRBD2. The trim removed 0 bases at V and 4 bases at J, leaving 4 bases unmatched. The CDR3 is 14 amino acids. Germline CDR1 reads SGDLS; CDR2 reads YYNGEE.

This clone has only a few counts. This rearrangement joins TRBV20-1 to TRBJ2-7; D possibly corresponds to TRBD1 (5 bases). The germline gives CDR1 DFQATT, CDR2 SNEGSKA (reference sequence). CDR3 length: 11 residues. Trimming shortened V by 6 bases and J by 9 bases, and 15 bases separated the two germline ends. CDR3 sequence reads: CSARDRGWQYF. The DNA of the CDR3 is TGCAGTGCCCGAGACAGAGGCTGGCAGTACTTC.

The sample holds a few counts of this clone. The J gene is TRBJ2-1, the V gene TRBV6-5; D is uncertain. CDR3 length equals 14 residues. CDR1 is MNHEY, CDR2 SVGAGI, per germline. V lost 8 bases to trimming and J lost 0 bases, with 11 bases between them. Here the CDR3 reads CASQTPSSYNEQFF. The CDR3 DNA sequence: TGTGCCAGCCAGACTCCGAGCTCCTACAATGAGCAGTTCTTC.

The CDR3 sequence is CASSFLTSAQETQYF. CDR3 nucleotide sequence: TGCGCCAGCAGCTTCTTGACTAGCGCACAAGAGACCCAGTACTTC. The chain employs TRBV5-1 and TRBJ2-5, with 8 bases identical to TRBD2. With V trimmed by 2 bases and J by 2 bases, 5 bases remained unmatched. The germline CDR1 and CDR2 sequences are SGHRS and YFSETQ. The CDR3 has 15 residues. Based on the CDR3 plus reference TRBV5-1 and TRBJ2-5, the full variable domain is KAGVTQTPRYLIKTRGQQVTLSCSPISGHRSVSWYQQTPGQGLQFLFEYFSETQRNKGNFPGRFSGRQFSNSRSEMNVSTLELGDSALYLCASSFLTSAQETQYFGPGTRLLVL.

This clone was detected a few times. The genes are TRBV11-2 and TRBJ2-2, with D maybe TRBD2 (6 bases). The CDR3 runs 14 residues. Trimming shortened V by 1 base and J by 6 bases, and 9 bases separated the two germline ends. The germline CDR1 and CDR2 sequences are SGHAT and FQNNGV. The CDR3 spells CASSLVGGAGELFF. Written as DNA, the CDR3 is TGTGCCAGCAGCTTAGTGGGGGGAGCCGGGGAGCTGTTTTTT.

This chain connects TRBV28 to TRBJ2-7; TRBD1 might be the D (5 bases). Trimming removed 10 bases at V and 2 bases at J, with 9 bases between. CDR3 size: 11 residues. Per the germline V gene, CDR1 is MDHEN and CDR2 is SYDVKM. The chain's CDR3 is CATDSPYEQYF. The DNA for the CDR3 is TGTGCCACCGACAGTCCCTACGAGCAGTACTTC.

This clone showed up just a few times. The chain is built from TRBV7-9 and TRBJ1-3; the D gene is possibly TRBD1 (5 bases). V was cut by 2 bases and J by 6 bases, with 11 bases left in between. This CDR3 region has 14 residues. Looked up from germline, CDR1 is SEHNR and CDR2 is FQNEAQ (reference sequence). The CDR3 DNA follows: TGTGCCAGCAGCTTAACCCAGGGTACAAACACCATATATTTT. Translating gives CASSLTQGTNTIYF.

V usage is TRBV7-6 and J usage is TRBJ1-4, with 7 bases that match TRBD1. Germline lookup yields CDR1 SGHVS and CDR2 FNYEAQ. Trimming at V came to 8 bases and at J to 6 bases, leaving 9 bases not matched to a gene. CDR3 size: 14 residues. CDR3 region: CASGQGENHEKLFF. In nucleotides, the CDR3 is TGTGCCAGCGGTCAGGGGGAGAATCATGAAAAACTGTTTTTT.

The chain is built from TRBV7-9 and TRBJ1-5, with no clear D. This CDR3 is built from 13 residues. V lost 4 bases and J lost 3, with 7 bases in between. Looked up from germline, CDR1 is SEHNR and CDR2 is FQNEAQ (reference sequence). CDR3 loop: CASSWEINQPQHF. CDR3 DNA sequence: TGTGCCAGCAGCTGGGAGATCAATCAGCCCCAGCATTTT.

This clone was seen a handful of times. The chain has TRBV7-2 and TRBJ2-7; D uncertain. Germline CDR1 and CDR2: SGHTA and FQGNSA. CDR3 length: 14 amino acids. V was clipped by 1 base and J by 3 bases, with 10 bases between them. The CDR3 DNA follows: TGTGCCAGCAGCTTAGGAGTCTCAAACTACGAGCAGTACTTC. Protein product: CASSLGVSNYEQYF.

The gene calls are TRBV28 and TRBJ2-5; weak D call: TRBD1 (5 bases). The J call is in doubt because the DNA end fits TRBJ2-7 better. The V gene's germline CDR1 is MDHEN and CDR2 SYDVKM. CDR3 length: 12 residues. The CDR3 region has the DNA TGTGCCAGCAGCATCAAGGGGTACGAGCAGTACTTC. It specifies CASSIKGYEQYF.

This clone has just one count. V usage is TRBV28 and J usage is TRBJ2-1, with 8 bases aligning to TRBD2. The CDR3 spans 15 residues. Germline V gene lookup returns CDR1 MDHEN and CDR2 SYDVKM. After removal of 7 bases from V and 4 bases from J, the junction contained 9 bases not matched to a gene. In DNA form, the CDR3 reads TGTGCCAGCATTGTGGCTAGCGGGCAATACAATGAGCAGTTCTTC. Protein product: CASIVASGQYNEQFF.

This clone was seen a handful of times. The genes are TRBV11-1 and TRBJ2-2; D is ambiguous. The germline V gene encodes CDR1 SGHAT and CDR2 FQDESV (reference sequence). V dropped 0 bases and J dropped 3 bases, with 8 bases sitting between them. The CDR3 is made up of 15 amino acids. In DNA form, the CDR3 reads TGTGCCAGCAGCTTAGCCGGAGTCTACACCGGGGAGCTGTTTTTT. Its protein product is CASSLAGVYTGELFF.

The genes are TRBV7-2 and TRBJ2-6, with no clear D. Trimming took off 8 bases at V and 1 base at J, with 9 bases between the two ends. The CDR3 covers 14 residues. From germline, CDR1 is SGHTA and CDR2 FQGNSA. The CDR3 DNA sequence: TGTGCCAGCTCCCCAGTGTCTGGGGCCAACGTCCTGACTTTC. Translating it yields CASSPVSGANVLTF.